The clone carrying this T cell receptor beta chain was picked up a small number of times. TCRdb redid the calling of the 5' RACE reads with MiXCR, one entry per CDR3 protein. Among about 46,000 distinct CDR3 sequences, less than 5% were seen once, and the ten largest hold around 5%. The data originate from a study of neurological immune-mediated disorders. The CDR3 consists of 12 residues. Trimming shortened V by 6 bases and J by 1 base, and 9 bases separated the two germline ends. Germline CDR1 DFQATT, CDR2 SNEGSKA (reference sequence). Specimen: PBMCs. This sequence was found in a woman in her sixties or seventies with multiple sclerosis. The chain uses TRBV20-1 and TRBJ2-5; D not certain. The CDR3 sequence is CSAPALQETQYF. CDR3 bases: TGCAGTGCCCCGGCCCTCCAAGAGACCCAGTACTTC.